What follows are 12 T cell receptor beta chains derived from one specimen sequenced in a study of blood T cell repertoires in COVID-19. Sequenced by immunoSEQ multiplex PCR; TCRdb stores in-frame clones only, minus some. The repertoire holds 70,000 to 100,000 clones, approximately 91% seen once, with 1.5% to 2% in the top ten. Sequenced: peripheral blood. The source of these receptors is a man aged 55 to 70 with acute or convalescent COVID-19.

This clone appeared once. The rearrangement joins TRBV23-1 to TRBJ2-1, with D perhaps matching TRBD2 (5 bases). TRBV23-1 is an ORF for which the function is uncertain. Between the trimmed V and J ends, which lost 1 base and 3 bases, there was a span of 19 bases. CDR3 length: 18 amino acids. The CDR3 protein is CASSQFQLWGDCYNEQFF. CDR3 DNA: TGCGCCAGCAGTCAATTTCAGCTCTGGGGAGATTGCTACAATGAGCAGTTCTTC.

The rearrangement joins TRBV6-5 to TRBJ2-3; TRBD2 is a possible D gene (5 bases). V gave up 4 bases and J gave up 2 bases, with 16 bases separating them. Germline assignment: CDR1 MNHEY and CDR2 SVGAGI. This CDR3 is built from 16 residues. As DNA, the CDR3 is TGTGCCAGCAGTTTAGTATTAGCGACCATCACAGATACGCAGTATTTT. Protein sequence: CASSLVLATITDTQYF.

The chain has TRBV21-1 and TRBJ2-5; the table's D call TRBD2 went unverified against the DNA. TRBV21-1 is a listed pseudogene. The length of the CDR3 is 19 residues. CDR3 region: CASSTRGLAGGPPLETQYF. CDR3 coding DNA: TGTGCCAGCAGCACCAGGGGTCTAGCGGGAGGGCCCCCTTTGGAGACCCAGTACTTC.

The chain is built from TRBV5-1 and TRBJ1-1; unclear D gene. Germline CDR1 and CDR2: SGHRS and YFSETQ. The V end lost 4 bases, the J end lost 0 bases, and 13 bases lay between the germline ends. The CDR3 runs 15 residues. The CDR3 sequence is CASSPRAGLNTEAFF. DNA of the CDR3: TGCGCCAGCAGCCCCCGTGCCGGTTTGAACACTGAAGCTTTCTTT.

This clone was seen just once. The chain is built from TRBV2 and TRBJ1-3, with D maybe TRBD1 (5 bases). The germline V and J ends were trimmed by 3 bases and 2 bases, with 14 bases remaining between them. Germline V lookup: CDR1 SNHLY, CDR2 FYNNEI. CDR3 length equals 16 residues. The CDR3: CASSDTRQSAGNTIYF. The CDR3 nucleotides are TGTGCCAGCAGTGATACTCGACAGTCTGCTGGAAACACCATATATTTT. Filled out from reference TRBV2 and TRBJ1-3, the complete variable domain reads EPEVTQTPSHQVTQMGQEVILRCVPISNHLYFYWYRQILGQKVEFLVSFYNNEISEKSEIFDDQFSVERPDGSNFTLKIRSTKLEDSAMYFCASSDTRQSAGNTIYFGEGSWLTVV.

As to this clone: The junction shows a germline mismatch at one end, possibly a read error. The chain links TRBV19 to TRBJ2-7, with 13 bases fitting TRBD2. Per germline, CDR1 LNHDA and CDR2 SQIVND (reference sequence). CDR3 size: 15 residues. The CDR3 coding sequence is TGTGCCAGTAGCCTTCGACTAGCGGGAGGCCAGGTTTTATGCTTC. It codes for CASSLRLAGGQVLCF.

The chain joins TRBV6-2 or TRBV6-3 to TRBJ2-3; D might be TRBD1 (5 bases). The V gene's germline CDR1 is MNHEY and CDR2 SVGEGT. The germline V and J ends were trimmed by 4 bases and 6 bases, with 14 bases remaining between them. This CDR3 is built from 14 residues. This chain's CDR3 is CASSLDSVTDTQYF. The DNA for the CDR3 is TGTGCCAGCAGTTTAGACAGCGTCACGGATACGCAGTATTTT.

The chain is built from TRBV12-5 and TRBJ1-1; no firm D call. The V end lost 2 bases, the J end lost 6 bases, and 13 bases lay between the germline ends. The germline gives CDR1 LGHNT, CDR2 FRNRAP. The CDR3 has 14 amino acids. The CDR3 DNA reads as TGTGCTAGTGGTTTGACCGGGCGGGCCGCTGAAGCTTTCTTT. Residues: CASGLTGRAAEAFF.

The genes are TRBV13 and TRBJ2-2; TRBD1 agrees at 10 bases. V was clipped by 2 bases and J by 5 bases; unmatched bases: 5. CDR3 length: 16 amino acids. The germline gives CDR1 PRHDT, CDR2 FYEKMQ (reference sequence). In nucleotides, the CDR3 is TGTGCCAGCAGCTTACGCCGGGACAGGGGAACCGGGGAGCTGTTTTTT. Protein sequence: CASSLRRDRGTGELFF.

The rearrangement joins TRBV5-4 to TRBJ2-1, with 10 bases matching TRBD1. The CDR3 is made up of 15 amino acids. V was pared by 4 bases and J by 8 bases, with 9 bases of the junction left unmatched. Germline V CDR1 and CDR2: SGHNT, YYREEE (reference sequence). The CDR3 protein is CASSHSGQGSHEQFF. Written as DNA, the CDR3 is TGTGCCAGCAGCCACTCGGGACAGGGGAGCCATGAGCAGTTCTTC.

This chain uses TRBV5-1 with TRBJ2-3; 14 nucleotides line up with TRBD2. V trimming: 4 bases; J trimming: 4 bases; junction bases outside the gene matches: 5. Germline V gives CDR1 SGHRS, CDR2 YFSETQ. The CDR3 length is 16 residues. The CDR3: CASSTGLAGGADTQYF. For the CDR3, the DNA is TGCGCCAGCAGCACCGGACTAGCGGGAGGTGCAGATACGCAGTATTTT. The whole variable domain, remainder taken from reference TRBV5-1 and TRBJ2-3, is KAGVTQTPRYLIKTRGQQVTLSCSPISGHRSVSWYQQTPGQGLQFLFEYFSETQRNKGNFPGRFSGRQFSNSRSEMNVSTLELGDSALYLCASSTGLAGGADTQYFGPGTRLTVL.

The chain combines TRBV6-6 with TRBJ2-7; 8 bases fit TRBD2. The germline V gene has CDR1 MNHNY and CDR2 SVGAGI (reference sequence). The CDR3 has 12 amino acids. J gave up 4 bases and V 10 bases, and 6 bases lay outside the gene matches. The CDR3 DNA sequence: TGTGCCACCGGAGCGGGAGCTTACGAGCAGTACTTC. It encodes CATGAGAYEQYF.